The clone carrying this TCR beta chain came up many times. As yet, its antigen is unknown. Authors of the study amplified TCR beta CDR3 regions from RNA transcripts. HTBI primers drove first-round RT-PCR of the TCR CDR3. TCRdb itself ran the multiplex PCR reads through MiXCR, one entry per CDR3 protein. The table has roughly 580,000 distinct CDR3 sequences, over 11% seen once; the top ten hold 5% to 7%. The sample belongs to a study of T cells in Graves' hyperthyroidism and ophthalmopathy. Study observations and caveats: A model of 13 V-J pairs discriminated ophthalmopathy from stable hyperthyroidism. Ophthalmopathy onset followed model prediction by a median approximately 5.9 months.

This CDR3 is 16 amino acids long. Germline CDR1 reads ENHRY; CDR2 reads SYGVKD. V trimming: 6 bases; J trimming: 5 bases; junction bases outside the gene matches: 15. The specimen sequenced was blood. The source is a woman under 40 with Graves' hyperthyroidism that later progressed to Graves' ophthalmopathy. The V call is TRBV10-3, the J call TRBJ2-7, with TRBD1 matching 8 bases. CDR3 sequence (DNA): TGTGCCATCAGCACCTCCTCGGGACAGGATGGTCACGAGCAGTACTTC. As protein: CAISTSSGQDGHEQYF.